These 21 T cell receptor beta chains were sequenced from one sample in a study of CD8+CD57+ T cells in acquired aplastic anemia. Patients included in sequencing had previously demonstrated CD8+CD57+ cell expansion by flow cytometry. CDR3 and TCR beta VDJ profiling relied on a genomic DNA template. From the reads, TCRdb called clonotypes with MiXCR, one entry per CDR3 protein. The sample records 310,000 or so distinct CDR3 sequences, 56% being singletons. The material sequenced was sorted CD4+, CD8+, or CD8+CD57+ T cells (not recorded which) from PBMCs. The receptor source for this set is a human donor with aplastic anemia.

The gene calls are TRBV7-9 and TRBJ1-1, with a tentative D call TRBD1 (5 bases). V dropped 4 bases and J dropped 5 bases, with 23 bases sitting between them. The CDR3 has 17 residues. The germline CDR1 and CDR2 sequences are SEHNR and FQNEAQ (reference sequence). Written as DNA, the CDR3 is TGTGCCAGCAGCTCCTCCAGTGGGACTAGCGGGCCGACTGAAGCTTTCTTT. Its translation is CASSSSSGTSGPTEAFF.

This clonotype has just one count. Because it lacks the conserved phenylalanine or tryptophan at the end, this CDR3 is likely a read error. No DNA is shown, since the ends of the CDR3 on it are uncertain; the CDR3 is the one TCRdb lists. This chain connects TRBV15 to TRBJ2-1; the table calls TRBD1, which could not be checked here. The CDR3 extends over 15 residues, inclusive of both ends. Germline V lookup: CDR1 LNHNV, CDR2 YYDKDF (reference sequence). This CDR3 reads CATRGGQGVGYEQLL.

The sample holds many counts of this clonotype. The chain employs TRBV27 and TRBJ1-6; 9 nucleotides line up with TRBD1. V gave up 0 bases and J gave up 9 bases; unmatched junction bases: 3. CDR1 and CDR2 (germline): MNHEY, SMNVEV (reference sequence). The CDR3 runs 15 residues. This chain's CDR3 is CASSLSGQGFSPLHF. The CDR3, as DNA: TGTGCCAGCAGTTTATCGGGACAGGGATTTTCACCCCTCCACTTT.

This clonotype appeared many times. V and J are TRBV7-9 and TRBJ1-3; TRBD1 matches at 7 bases. J gave up 7 bases and V 5 bases, and 11 bases lay outside the gene matches. From germline, CDR1 is SEHNR and CDR2 FQNEAQ (reference sequence). The CDR3 covers 15 residues. The CDR3 nucleotides are TGTGCCAGCAGCACACTACCGGGCAGGGGGAACACCATATATTTT. It codes for CASSTLPGRGNTIYF. The variable domain in full, with the rest retrieved from reference TRBV7-9 and TRBJ1-3, is DTGVSQNPRHKITKRGQNVTFRCDPISEHNRLYWYRQTLGQGPEFLTYFQNEAQLEKSRLLSDRFSAERPKGSFSTLEIQRTEQGDSAMYLCASSTLPGRGNTIYFGEGSWLTVV.

The chain carries TRBV2 and TRBJ2-5; 14 bases line up with TRBD2. Trimming took 6 bases from V and 6 from J; bases not matched to a gene: 3. CDR3 length: 14 residues. Germline V gives CDR1 SNHLY, CDR2 FYNNEI. For the CDR3, the DNA is TGTGCCAGCAGCGGACTAGCGGGAGGAAAGACCCAGTACTTC. The encoded protein is CASSGLAGGKTQYF.

As regards this clonotype: This may come from a read error, since a much larger clone is one base off. The chain couples TRBV10-2 to TRBJ2-1; weak D call: TRBD1 (5 bases). The V and J ends lost 4 bases and 0 bases respectively, with 13 bases between them. CDR3 length: 16 residues. CDR1 is WSHSY and CDR2 is SAAADI in the germline V gene. CDR3 DNA: TGCGCCAGCAGTGGCCCGACAGCGATCTCCTACAATGAGCAGTTCTTC. Translation gives CASSGPTAISYNEQFF.

V is TRBV7-3 and J is TRBJ2-3; 14 bases match TRBD2. CDR1 is SGHTA and CDR2 is FQGTGA in the germline V gene. Trimming took 3 bases from V and 2 from J; bases not matched to a gene: 1. The CDR3 extends over 16 amino acids. CDR3: CASSLGLAGDTDTQYF. The CDR3 DNA reads as TGTGCCAGCAGCTTGGGACTAGCGGGAGACACAGATACGCAGTATTTT. Drawing the rest from reference TRBV7-3 and TRBJ2-3, the complete variable domain is GAGVSQTPSNKVTEKGKYVELRCDPISGHTALYWYRQSLGQGPEFLIYFQGTGAADDSGLPNDRFFAVRPEGSVSTLKIQRTERGDSAVYLCASSLGLAGDTDTQYFGPGTRLTVL.

This clonotype was seen at least ten times. V and J are TRBV5-5 and TRBJ1-6, with D possibly matching TRBD1 (5 bases). The CDR3 runs to 12 residues. The V gene's germline CDR1 is SGHKS and CDR2 YYEKEE (reference sequence). Trimming left V 0 bases short and J 13 bases short, with 8 bases between. The CDR3 here is CASSLGGGPLHF. CDR3 DNA: TGTGCCAGCAGCTTGGGTGGGGGGCCCCTCCACTTT.

This chain uses TRBV7-6 with TRBJ2-1; D assignment may be TRBD1 or TRBD2 (5 bases each). This CDR3 spans 16 amino acids. Germline-derived CDR1 and CDR2 are SGHVS and FNYEAQ. The V end was cut by 5 bases, the J end by 9 bases, with 23 bases between. CDR3 sequence: CASSRQTLTSGGEQFF. In DNA, the CDR3 is TGTGCCAGCAGCCGACAAACTCTAACGTCTGGGGGTGAGCAGTTCTTC.

The CDR3 is CASAGTSSLYEQYF. The CDR3 DNA reads TGCGCCAGCGCAGGGACTAGCTCGCTCTACGAGCAGTACTTC. The chain recombines TRBV10-2 with TRBJ2-7, with TRBD2 identical over 9 bases. The V segment lost 8 bases and the J segment 3 bases; nucleotides outside the gene matches: 8. Looked up from germline, CDR1 is WSHSY and CDR2 is SAAADI. CDR3 length: 14 amino acids.

The V and J genes are TRBV19 and TRBJ1-1, with a possible D match to TRBD1 (6 bases). Per the germline V gene, CDR1 is LNHDA and CDR2 is SQIVND (reference sequence). This CDR3 contains 14 residues. Trimming cost V 6 bases and J 5 bases, with 16 bases left between them. CDR3 loop: CASRGAGRCTEAFF. In DNA form, the CDR3 reads TGTGCCAGTAGGGGGGCGGGGAGGTGTACTGAAGCTTTCTTT.

This clonotype was counted at least ten times. V usage is TRBV3-1 and J usage is TRBJ2-1; TRBD2 agrees at 9 bases. With V trimmed by 1 base and J by 6 bases, 4 bases remained unmatched. The CDR3 length is 15 residues. Germline CDR1 LGHDT, CDR2 YNNKEL (reference sequence). DNA for the CDR3: TGTGCCAGCAGCCAAGTTGCGGGAGGGCGCAATGAGCAGTTCTTC. As protein: CASSQVAGGRNEQFF.

This clonotype was detected many times. The chain has TRBV29-1 and TRBJ2-2; D might be TRBD1 (6 bases). This CDR3 has 14 amino acids. Deletions cut 5 bases from V and 4 bases from J, with 14 bases between. Germline CDR1 is SQVTM and CDR2 is ANQGSEA. Written as DNA, the CDR3 is TGCAGCGTTAAGTCAGGGGCGAGCACCGGGGAGCTGTTTTTT. Protein: CSVKSGASTGELFF.

This chain links TRBV20-1 with TRBJ2-3, with 7 bases lining up with TRBD2. The trim removed 0 bases at V and 10 bases at J, leaving 22 bases unmatched. The length of the CDR3 is 18 residues. CDR1 and CDR2 (germline): DFQATT, SNEGSKA (reference sequence). DNA of the CDR3: TGCAGTGCTAGAGATGTGGCTAGCGGTCCCGTCTATGGAGTTGCGCAGTATTTT. It yields the protein CSARDVASGPVYGVAQYF.

This clonotype came up many times. The chain couples TRBV7-2 to TRBJ1-6; D unclear. V was cut by 0 bases and J by 5 bases, with 8 bases left in between. Germline loops: CDR1 SGHTA, CDR2 FQGNSA. CDR3 length equals 15 residues. DNA of the CDR3: TGTGCCAGCAGCTTAGCGGGGAGTAATAATTCACCCCTCCACTTT. Protein product: CASSLAGSNNSPLHF.

This chain uses TRBV7-3 with TRBJ2-5; possible D gene TRBD2, 6 bases. V lost 3 bases, J lost 5 bases, and 19 bases lay in between. This CDR3 has 16 residues. Germline V CDR1 and CDR2: SGHTA, FQGTGA. The CDR3 loop reads CASSFTGGPGGETQYF. The CDR3 DNA follows: TGTGCCAGCAGCTTCACAGGAGGGCCCGGAGGGGAGACCCAGTACTTC.

The rearrangement uses TRBV20-1 and TRBJ1-5, with a possible D match to TRBD1 (5 bases). Trimming left V 6 bases short and J 14 bases short, with 23 bases between. This CDR3 has 13 residues. Germline loops: CDR1 DFQATT, CDR2 SNEGSKA (reference sequence). The CDR3 bases are TGCAGTGCCCCCATCGCGGGACTGTCCTACGAGCATTTT. Its translation is CSAPIAGLSYEHF.

This clonotype was found many times. The CDR3 DNA sequence: TGCGCCAGCAGCCAAGTGGCCCAGGGGGCCTACAATGAGCAGTTCTTC. Its protein is CASSQVAQGAYNEQFF. The chain joins TRBV4-1 to TRBJ2-1; 7 bases agree with TRBD1. This CDR3 contains 16 residues. Germline CDR1 MGHRA, CDR2 YSYEKL. V was clipped by 1 base and J by 2 bases; unmatched bases: 5.

This chain links TRBV20-1 with TRBJ2-7, with TRBD1 identical over 7 bases. Germline V gene lookup returns CDR1 DFQATT and CDR2 SNEGSKA (reference sequence). The trim removed 4 bases at V and 9 bases at J, leaving 12 bases unmatched. The CDR3 length is 13 residues. DNA for the CDR3: TGCAGTGCTATCCGGACAGGCCATTCCGGGCAGTACTTC. Protein sequence: CSAIRTGHSGQYF.

This clonotype turned up a few times. The genes are TRBV10-3 and TRBJ1-1; TRBD1 agrees at 7 bases. The CDR3 spans 15 residues. The ends lost 10 bases at V and 0 bases at J; junction bases unmatched: 11. Per the germline V gene, CDR1 is ENHRY and CDR2 is SYGVKD. For the CDR3, the DNA is TGTGCCACCATACCAGCGACAGGGATGAACACTGAAGCTTTCTTT. Translated, it gives CATIPATGMNTEAFF.

In this sample, this clonotype turned up a few times. This chain links TRBV3-1 with TRBJ2-1, with D unresolved. The V and J ends lost 3 bases and 7 bases respectively, with 7 bases between them. Looked up from germline, CDR1 is LGHDT and CDR2 is YNNKEL (reference sequence). The CDR3 covers 12 residues. The CDR3 nucleotides are TGTGCCAGCAGCCATCAGGTGAATGAGCAGTTCTTC. It yields the protein CASSHQVNEQFF.